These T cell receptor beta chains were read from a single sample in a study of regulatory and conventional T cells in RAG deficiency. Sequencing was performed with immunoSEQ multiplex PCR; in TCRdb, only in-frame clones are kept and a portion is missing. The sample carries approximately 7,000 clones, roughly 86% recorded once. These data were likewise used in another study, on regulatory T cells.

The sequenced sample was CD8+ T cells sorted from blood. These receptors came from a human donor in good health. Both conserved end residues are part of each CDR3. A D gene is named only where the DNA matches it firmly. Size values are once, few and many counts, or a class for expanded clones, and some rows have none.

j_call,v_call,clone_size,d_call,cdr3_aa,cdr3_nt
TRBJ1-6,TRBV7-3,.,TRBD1,CASSSTGAPDSPLHF,TGTGCCAGCAGCTCAACAGGGGCGCCGGATTCACCCCTCCACTTT
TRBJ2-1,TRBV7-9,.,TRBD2,CASSPAGLAGSEQFF,TGTGCCAGCAGCCCAGCCGGACTAGCGGGGAGTGAGCAGTTCTTC
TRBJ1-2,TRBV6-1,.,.,CASSDRQGLNTYYGYTF,TGTGCCAGCAGTGATCGGCAGGGCCTCAACACCTACTATGGCTACACCTTC
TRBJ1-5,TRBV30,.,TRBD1,CAWSVDRAGNQPQHF,TGTGCCTGGAGTGTAGACAGGGCGGGCAATCAGCCCCAGCATTTT
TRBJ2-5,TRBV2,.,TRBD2,CARQSKGGLAGVQETQYF,TGTGCCCGACAATCAAAAGGGGGACTAGCGGGGGTACAAGAGACCCAGTACTTC
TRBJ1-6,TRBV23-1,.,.,CASSTREPSSYNSPLHF,TGCGCCAGCAGTACCAGGGAACCGAGCTCCTATAATTCACCCCTCCACTTT
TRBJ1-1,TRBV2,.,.,CASSPLGARGTEAFF,TGTGCCAGCAGCCCACTCGGAGCGCGGGGCACTGAAGCTTTCTTT
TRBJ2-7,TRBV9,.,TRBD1,CASSGRDRPYEQYF,TGTGCCAGCAGCGGTCGGGACAGGCCATACGAGCAGTACTTC
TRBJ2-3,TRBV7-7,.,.,CASSSYIGYTQYF,TGTGCTAGCAGCTCCTACATTGGATATACGCAGTATTTT
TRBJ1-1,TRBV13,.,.,CASSSDPEAFF,TGTGCCAGCAGCTCTGACCCTGAAGCTTTCTTT
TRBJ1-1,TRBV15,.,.,CATAPGLNTEAFF,TGTGCCACCGCGCCGGGACTGAACACTGAAGCTTTCTTT
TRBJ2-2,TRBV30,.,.,CAWSVLGQGTGELFF,TGTGCCTGGAGTGTACTCGGACAAGGTACCGGGGAGCTGTTTTTT
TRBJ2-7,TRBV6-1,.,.,CASRAGSEQYF,TGTGCCAGCAGGGCGGGTTCCGAGCAGTACTTC
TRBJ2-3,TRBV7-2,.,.,CASSSQGYLPSTDTQYF,TGTGCCAGCAGCTCGCAGGGCTACCTTCCTAGCACAGATACGCAGTATTTT
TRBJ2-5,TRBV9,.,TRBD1,CASSVGTGEYQETQYF,TGTGCCAGCAGCGTTGGGACAGGGGAGTACCAAGAGACCCAGTACTTC
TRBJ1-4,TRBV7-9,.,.,CASRAEMASGVNEKLFF,TGTGCCAGCAGAGCAGAAATGGCCAGTGGGGTTAATGAAAAACTGTTTTTT
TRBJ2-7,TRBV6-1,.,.,CATGPYSYEQYF,TGTGCCACTGGGCCCTACTCCTACGAGCAGTACTTC
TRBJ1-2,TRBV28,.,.,CASSPLLEGEVGYGYTF,TGTGCCAGCAGTCCCCTTTTAGAAGGGGAAGTAGGCTATGGCTACACCTTC
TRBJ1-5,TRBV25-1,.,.,CASSEGSNQPQHF,TGTGCCAGCAGTGAAGGGAGCAATCAGCCCCAGCATTTT
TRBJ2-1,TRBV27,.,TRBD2,CASSLAGGPRAFF,TGTGCCAGCAGTTTAGCGGGGGGGCCAAGGGCGTTCTTC
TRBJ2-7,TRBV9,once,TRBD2,CASSVSGGSYEQYF,TGTGCCAGCAGCGTATCGGGGGGCTCCTACGAGCAGTACTTC
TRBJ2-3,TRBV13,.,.,CASSLRSTDTQYF,TGTGCCAGCAGCTTGCGCAGCACAGATACGCAGTATTTT
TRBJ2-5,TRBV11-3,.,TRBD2,CASSLGLAGSETQYF,TGTGCCAGCAGCTTGGGACTAGCGGGGTCAGAGACCCAGTACTTC
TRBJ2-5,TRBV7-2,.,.,CASSLVTTGETQYF,TGTGCCAGCAGCTTAGTGACGACGGGGGAGACCCAGTACTTC
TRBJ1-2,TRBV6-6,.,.,CASSYGLFGYTF,TGTGCCAGCAGTTACGGGCTCTTCGGCTACACCTTC
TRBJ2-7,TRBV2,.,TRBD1,CASSSRDRETYEQYF,TGTGCCAGCAGTTCCCGGGACAGGGAAACCTACGAGCAGTACTTC
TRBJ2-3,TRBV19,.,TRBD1,CASSLGQGPSSTDTQYF,TGTGCCAGTAGTCTCGGACAGGGCCCTTCCTCCACGGATACGCAGTATTTT
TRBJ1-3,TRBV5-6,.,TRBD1,CASSAAGTGRAGNTIYF,TGTGCCAGCAGCGCAGCCGGGACAGGCCGTGCTGGAAACACCATATATTTT
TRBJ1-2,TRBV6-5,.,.,CASSYVSGSGYTF,TGTGCCAGCAGTTATGTCTCAGGTTCTGGCTACACCTTC